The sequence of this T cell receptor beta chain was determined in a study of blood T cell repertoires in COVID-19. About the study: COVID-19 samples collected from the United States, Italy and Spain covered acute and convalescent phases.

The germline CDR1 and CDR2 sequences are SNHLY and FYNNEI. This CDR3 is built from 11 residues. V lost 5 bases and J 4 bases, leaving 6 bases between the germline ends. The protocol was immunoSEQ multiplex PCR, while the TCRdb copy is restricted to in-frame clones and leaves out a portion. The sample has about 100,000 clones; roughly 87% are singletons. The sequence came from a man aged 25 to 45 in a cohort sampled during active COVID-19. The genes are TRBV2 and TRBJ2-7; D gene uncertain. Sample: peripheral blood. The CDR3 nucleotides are TGTGCCAGCAGTCCACTTTACGAGCAGTACTTC. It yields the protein CASSPLYEQYF.